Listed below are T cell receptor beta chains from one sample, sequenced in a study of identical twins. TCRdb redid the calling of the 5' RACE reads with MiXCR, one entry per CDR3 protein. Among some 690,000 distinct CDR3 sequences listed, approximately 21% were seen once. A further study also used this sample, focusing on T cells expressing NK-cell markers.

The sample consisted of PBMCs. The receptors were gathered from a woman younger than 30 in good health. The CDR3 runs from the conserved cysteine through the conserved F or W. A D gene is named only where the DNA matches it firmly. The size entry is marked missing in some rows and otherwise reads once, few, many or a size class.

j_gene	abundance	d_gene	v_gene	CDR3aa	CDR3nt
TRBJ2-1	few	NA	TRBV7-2	CASRNRYQQFF	TGTGCCAGCAGGAACAGGTATCAGCAGTTCTTC
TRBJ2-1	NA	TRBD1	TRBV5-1	CASSLIRTGGGLGNEQFF	TGCGCCAGCAGCTTGATCCGGACAGGGGGGGGATTGGGCAATGAGCAGTTCTTC
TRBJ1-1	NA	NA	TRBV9	CASSVSGTGNTEAFF	TGTGCCAGCAGCGTCTCCGGGACCGGTAACACTGAAGCTTTCTTT
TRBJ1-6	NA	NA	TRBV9	CASSVNSGRPLHF	TGTGCCAGCAGCGTAAATTCCGGGCGTCCCCTCCACTTT
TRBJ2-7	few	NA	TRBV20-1	CSAPGPPLYEQYF	TGCAGTGCTCCCGGGCCACCCCTCTACGAGCAGTACTTC
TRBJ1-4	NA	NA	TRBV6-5	CASSYARSNEKLFF	TGTGCCAGCAGTTACGCCCGGAGTAATGAAAAACTGTTTTTT
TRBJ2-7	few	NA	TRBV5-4	CASSFSTGEQYF	TGTGCCAGCAGCTTTTCGACCGGCGAGCAGTACTTC
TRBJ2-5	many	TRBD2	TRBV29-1	CSVLLAGVQETQYF	TGCAGCGTCCTTCTAGCGGGAGTCCAAGAGACCCAGTACTTC
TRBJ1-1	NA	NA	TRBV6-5	CATRYRTRQAFF	TGTGCCACACGATACAGGACACGACAAGCTTTCTTT
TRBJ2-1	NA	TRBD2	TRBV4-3	CVKWLAGGTWALHEQFF	TGCGTCAAGTGGCTAGCGGGAGGGACCTGGGCCTTGCATGAGCAGTTCTTC
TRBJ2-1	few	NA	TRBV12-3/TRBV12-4	CASSFTGDSKRGQFF	TGTGCCAGCAGCTTCACGGGTGACTCCAAGAGGGGGCAGTTCTTC
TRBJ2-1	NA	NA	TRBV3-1	CATLDTTNNEQFF	TGTGCCACCCTGGACACAACAAACAATGAGCAGTTCTTC
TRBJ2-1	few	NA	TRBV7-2	CASSLVFWGEFF	TGTGCCAGCAGCTTAGTCTTCTGGGGGGAGTTCTTC
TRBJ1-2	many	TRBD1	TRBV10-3	CAISSPGQGQDGYTF	TGTGCCATCAGTTCTCCGGGACAGGGTCAGGATGGCTACACCTTC
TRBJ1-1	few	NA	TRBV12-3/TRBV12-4	CASSHDFGNTEAFF	TGTGCCAGCAGTCATGACTTCGGGAACACTGAAGCTTTCTTT
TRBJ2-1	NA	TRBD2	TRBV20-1	CSARVFGAGENNEQFF	TGCAGTGCTAGAGTCTTTGGGGCGGGGGAGAACAATGAGCAGTTCTTC
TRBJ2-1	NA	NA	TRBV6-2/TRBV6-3	CASTQRGPSSYNEQFF	TGTGCCAGCACCCAGCGAGGACCAAGCTCCTACAATGAGCAGTTCTTC
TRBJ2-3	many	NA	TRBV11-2	CASSWDRLTDTQYF	TGTGCCAGCAGCTGGGACCGACTCACAGATACGCAGTATTTT
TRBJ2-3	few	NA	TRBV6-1	CASSFGGQAVVIHF	TGTGCCAGCAGCTTTGGCGGGCAGGCCGTAGTCATACATTTT
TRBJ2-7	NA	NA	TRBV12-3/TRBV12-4	CASSSSFSGGRSYEQYF	NA
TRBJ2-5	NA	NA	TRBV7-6	CASSLAPRGGETQYF	TGTGCCAGCAGCTTAGCCCCCCGGGGCGGAGAGACCCAGTACTTC
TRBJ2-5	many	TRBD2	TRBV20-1	CSASVGGARETQYF	TGCAGTGCTAGTGTCGGGGGGGCACGAGAGACCCAGTACTTC
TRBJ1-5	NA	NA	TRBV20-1	CSARRPLPNQPQHF	TGCAGTGCTAGGAGACCATTACCCAATCAGCCCCAGCATTTT
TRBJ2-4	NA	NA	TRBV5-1	CASRPQPRHRNIQYF	TGCGCCAGCAGGCCACAGCCTCGTCACAGGAACATTCAGTACTTC
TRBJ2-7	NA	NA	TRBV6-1	CASSNPPGTSYEQYF	TGTGCCAGCAGCAACCCACCGGGGACCTCCTACGAGCAGTACTTC
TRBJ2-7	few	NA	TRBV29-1	CSVEGGSGSFHEQYF	TGCAGCGTCGAGGGGGGGTCAGGGAGTTTCCACGAGCAGTACTTC
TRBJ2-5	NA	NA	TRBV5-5	CAMGPGPRETQYF	TGTGCCATGGGCCCGGGACCCCGGGAGACCCAGTACTTC
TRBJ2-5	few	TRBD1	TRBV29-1	CSVEGKIGGQGAGETQYF	TGCAGCGTTGAAGGAAAAATAGGGGGACAGGGGGCTGGAGAGACCCAGTACTTC
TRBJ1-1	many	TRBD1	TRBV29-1	CSVTRGTSNTEAFF	TGCAGCGTTACCAGGGGGACCAGCAACACTGAAGCTTTCTTT
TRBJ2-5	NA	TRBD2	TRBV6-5	CASSYWGGRETQYF	TGTGCCAGCAGTTATTGGGGGGGAAGAGAGACCCAGTACTTC
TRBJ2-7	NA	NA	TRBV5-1	CASGRSAYEQYF	TGCGCCAGCGGGCGCAGCGCCTACGAGCAGTACTTC
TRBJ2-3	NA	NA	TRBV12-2	CASRLAPGGGTDTQYF	TGTGCAAGTCGCTTAGCGCCGGGGGGAGGGACAGATACGCAGTATTTT
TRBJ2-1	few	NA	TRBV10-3	CAITAGNEQFF	TGTGCCATCACCGCTGGGAATGAGCAGTTCTTC
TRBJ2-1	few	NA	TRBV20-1	CSAHSILNEQFF	TGCAGTGCTCATTCCATTTTGAATGAGCAGTTCTTC
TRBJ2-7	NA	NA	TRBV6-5	CASSSVGVSYEQYF	TGTGCCAGCAGTTCCGTTGGTGTCAGCTACGAGCAGTACTTC
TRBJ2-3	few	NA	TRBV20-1	CSVFHSSTDTQYF	TGCAGTGTTTTCCACTCTAGCACAGATACGCAGTATTTT
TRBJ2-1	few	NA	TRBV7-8	CASSKADYNEQFF	TGTGCCAGCAGCAAAGCGGACTACAATGAGCAGTTCTTC
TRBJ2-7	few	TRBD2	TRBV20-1	CSARTLAGPYEQYF	TGCAGTGCTAGGACATTAGCGGGGCCCTACGAGCAGTACTTC
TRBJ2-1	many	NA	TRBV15	CATSRQDIGYNEQFF	TGTGCCACCAGCAGGCAGGATATCGGATACAATGAGCAGTTCTTC
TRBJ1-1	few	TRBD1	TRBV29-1	CSVHRGGTEAFF	TGCAGCGTTCACAGGGGGGGCACTGAAGCTTTCTTT